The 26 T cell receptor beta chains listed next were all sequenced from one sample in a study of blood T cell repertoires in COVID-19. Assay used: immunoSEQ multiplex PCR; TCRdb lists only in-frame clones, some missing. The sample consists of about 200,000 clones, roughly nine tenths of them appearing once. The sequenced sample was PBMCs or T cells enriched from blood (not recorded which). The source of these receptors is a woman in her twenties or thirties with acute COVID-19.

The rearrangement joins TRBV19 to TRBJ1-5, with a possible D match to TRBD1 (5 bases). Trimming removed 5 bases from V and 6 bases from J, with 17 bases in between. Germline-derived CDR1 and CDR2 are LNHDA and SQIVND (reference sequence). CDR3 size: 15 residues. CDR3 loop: CASSPGLGGSQPQHF. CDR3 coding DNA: TGTGCCAGTAGTCCGGGCCTGGGGGGGAGTCAGCCCCAGCATTTT.

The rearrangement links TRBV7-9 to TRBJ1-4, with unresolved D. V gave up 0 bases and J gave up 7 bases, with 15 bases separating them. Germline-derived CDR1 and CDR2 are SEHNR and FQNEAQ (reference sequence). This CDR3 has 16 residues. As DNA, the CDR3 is TGTGCCAGCAGCTTAGCGTTAGGTGGAGCGACTGAAAAACTGTTTTTT. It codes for CASSLALGGATEKLFF.

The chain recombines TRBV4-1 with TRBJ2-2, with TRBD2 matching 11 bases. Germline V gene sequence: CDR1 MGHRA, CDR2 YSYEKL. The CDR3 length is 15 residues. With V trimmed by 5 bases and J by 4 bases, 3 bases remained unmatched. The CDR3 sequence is CASSRTSGPTGELFF. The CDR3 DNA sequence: TGCGCCAGCAGCAGGACTAGCGGGCCCACCGGGGAGCTGTTTTTT.

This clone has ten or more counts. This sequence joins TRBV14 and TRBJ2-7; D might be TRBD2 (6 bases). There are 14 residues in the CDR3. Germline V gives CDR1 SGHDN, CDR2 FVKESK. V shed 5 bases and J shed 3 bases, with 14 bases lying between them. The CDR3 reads CASSLSAGRYEQYF. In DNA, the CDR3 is TGTGCCAGCAGCTTGTCAGCGGGTCGCTACGAGCAGTACTTC.

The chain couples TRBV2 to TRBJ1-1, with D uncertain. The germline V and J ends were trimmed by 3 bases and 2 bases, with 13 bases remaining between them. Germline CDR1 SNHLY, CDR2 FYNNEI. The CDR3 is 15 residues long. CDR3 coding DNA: TGTGCCAGCAGTGACGCGCGGAAGGTAAACACTGAAGCTTTCTTT. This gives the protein CASSDARKVNTEAFF. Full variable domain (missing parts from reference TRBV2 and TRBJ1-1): EPEVTQTPSHQVTQMGQEVILRCVPISNHLYFYWYRQILGQKVEFLVSFYNNEISEKSEIFDDQFSVERPDGSNFTLKIRSTKLEDSAMYFCASSDARKVNTEAFFGQGTRLTVV.

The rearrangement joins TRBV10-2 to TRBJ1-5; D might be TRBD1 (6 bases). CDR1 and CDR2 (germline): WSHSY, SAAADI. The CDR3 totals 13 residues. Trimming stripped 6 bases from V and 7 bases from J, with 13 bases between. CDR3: CASRQGSEQPQHF. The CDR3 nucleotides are TGCGCCAGCAGACAGGGTAGTGAACAGCCCCAGCATTTT.

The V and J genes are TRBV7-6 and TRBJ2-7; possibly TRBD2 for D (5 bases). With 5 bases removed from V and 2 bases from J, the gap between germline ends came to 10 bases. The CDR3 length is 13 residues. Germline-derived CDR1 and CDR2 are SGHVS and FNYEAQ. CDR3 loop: CASSARGTYEQYF. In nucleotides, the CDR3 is TGTGCCAGCAGCGCCCGGGGTACCTACGAGCAGTACTTC.

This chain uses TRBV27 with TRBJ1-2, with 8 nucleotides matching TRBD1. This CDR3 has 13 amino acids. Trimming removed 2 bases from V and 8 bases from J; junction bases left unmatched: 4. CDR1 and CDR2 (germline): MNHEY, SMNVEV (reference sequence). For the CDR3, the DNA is TGTGCCAGCAGTTTAGGACAGGGATGGGGCTACACCTTC. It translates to CASSLGQGWGYTF.

The CDR3 is CATHRDRGSAFF. Here the CDR3 DNA reads TGTGCCACCCACCGGGACAGGGGATCTGCTTTCTTT. J is TRBJ1-1 and V is TRBV19; 10 nucleotides align to TRBD1. With 10 bases clipped from V and 11 bases from J, the junction kept 10 bases outside the gene matches. This CDR3 is 12 amino acids long. CDR1 is LNHDA, CDR2 SQIVND, per germline (reference sequence).

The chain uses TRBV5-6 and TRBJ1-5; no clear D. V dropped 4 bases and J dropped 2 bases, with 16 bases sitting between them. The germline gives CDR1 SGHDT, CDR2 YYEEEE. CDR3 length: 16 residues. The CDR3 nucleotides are TGTGCCAGCAGCACCGGAGGATCCGCTGGCAATCAGCCCCAGCATTTT. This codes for CASSTGGSAGNQPQHF.

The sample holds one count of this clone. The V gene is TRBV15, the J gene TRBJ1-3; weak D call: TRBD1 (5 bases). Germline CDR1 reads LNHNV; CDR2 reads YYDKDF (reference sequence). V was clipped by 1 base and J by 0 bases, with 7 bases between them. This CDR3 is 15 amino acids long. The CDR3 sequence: CATSRGGDSGNTIYF. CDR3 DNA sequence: TGTGCCACCAGCAGAGGGGGGGACTCTGGAAACACCATATATTTT.

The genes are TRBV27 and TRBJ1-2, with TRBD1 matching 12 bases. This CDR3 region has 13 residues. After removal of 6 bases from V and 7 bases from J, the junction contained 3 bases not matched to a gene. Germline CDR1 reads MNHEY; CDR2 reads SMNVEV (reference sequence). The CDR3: CASRSGQGAGYTF. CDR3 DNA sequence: TGTGCCAGCAGGTCGGGACAGGGGGCTGGCTACACCTTC.

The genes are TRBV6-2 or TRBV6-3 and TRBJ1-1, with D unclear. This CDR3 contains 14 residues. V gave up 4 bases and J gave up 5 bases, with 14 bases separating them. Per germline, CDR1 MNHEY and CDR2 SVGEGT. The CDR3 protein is CASSLAVPVTEAFF. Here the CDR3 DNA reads TGTGCCAGCAGTTTAGCGGTCCCCGTGACTGAAGCTTTCTTT.

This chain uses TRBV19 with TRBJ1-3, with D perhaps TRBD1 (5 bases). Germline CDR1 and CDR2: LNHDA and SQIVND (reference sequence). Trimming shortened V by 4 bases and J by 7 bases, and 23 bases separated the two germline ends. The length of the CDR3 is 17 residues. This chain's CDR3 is CASSTPDSYLYRNTIYF. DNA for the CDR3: TGTGCCAGTAGTACTCCAGACTCCTACCTCTACAGGAACACCATATATTTT. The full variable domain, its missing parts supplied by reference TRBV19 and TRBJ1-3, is DGGITQSPKYLFRKEGQNVTLSCEQNLNHDAMYWYRQDPGQGLRLIYYSQIVNDFQKGDIAEGYSVSREKKESFPLTVTSAQKNPTAFYLCASSTPDSYLYRNTIYFGEGSWLTVV.

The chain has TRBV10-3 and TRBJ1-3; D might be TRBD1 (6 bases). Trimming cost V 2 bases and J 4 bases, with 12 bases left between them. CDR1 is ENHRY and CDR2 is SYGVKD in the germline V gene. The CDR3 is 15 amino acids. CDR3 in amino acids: CAISEGGHSGNTIYF. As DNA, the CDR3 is TGTGCCATCAGTGAGGGGGGACATTCCGGAAACACCATATATTTT.

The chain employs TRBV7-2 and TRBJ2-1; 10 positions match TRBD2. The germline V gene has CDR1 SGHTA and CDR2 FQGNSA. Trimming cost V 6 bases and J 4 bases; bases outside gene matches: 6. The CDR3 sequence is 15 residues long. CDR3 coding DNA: TGTGCCAGCAGAGGGGCTAGCGGGGGATACAATGAGCAGTTCTTC. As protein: CASRGASGGYNEQFF.

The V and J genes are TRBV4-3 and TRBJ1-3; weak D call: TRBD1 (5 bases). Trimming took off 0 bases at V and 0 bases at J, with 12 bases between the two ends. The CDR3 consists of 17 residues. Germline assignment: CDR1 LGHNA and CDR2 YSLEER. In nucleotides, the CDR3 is TGCGCCAGCAGCCAAGATGTTCTACAGGACTCTGGAAACACCATATATTTT. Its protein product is CASSQDVLQDSGNTIYF.

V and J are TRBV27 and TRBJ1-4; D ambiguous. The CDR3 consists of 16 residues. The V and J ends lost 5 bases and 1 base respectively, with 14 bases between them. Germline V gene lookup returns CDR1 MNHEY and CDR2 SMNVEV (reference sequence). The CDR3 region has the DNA TGTGCCAGCAGTCCGGGGAATAGGGTAACTAATGAAAAACTGTTTTTT. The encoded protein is CASSPGNRVTNEKLFF. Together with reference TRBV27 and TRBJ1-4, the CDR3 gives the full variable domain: EAQVTQNPRYLITVTGKKLTVTCSQNMNHEYMSWYRQDPGLGLRQIYYSMNVEVTDKGDVPEGYKVSRKEKRNFPLILESPSPNQTSLYFCASSPGNRVTNEKLFFGSGTQLSVL.

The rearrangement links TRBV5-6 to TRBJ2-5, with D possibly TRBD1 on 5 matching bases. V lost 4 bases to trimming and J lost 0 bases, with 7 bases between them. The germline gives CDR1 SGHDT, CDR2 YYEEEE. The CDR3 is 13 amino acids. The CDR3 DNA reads TGTGCCAGCAGCCTGGACAACCAAGAGACCCAGTACTTC. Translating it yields CASSLDNQETQYF. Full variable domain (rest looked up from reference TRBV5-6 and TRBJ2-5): DAGVTQSPTHLIKTRGQQVTLRCSPKSGHDTVSWYQQALGQGPQFIFQYYEEEERQRGNFPDRFSGHQFPNYSSELNVNALLLGDSALYLCASSLDNQETQYFGPGTRLLVL.

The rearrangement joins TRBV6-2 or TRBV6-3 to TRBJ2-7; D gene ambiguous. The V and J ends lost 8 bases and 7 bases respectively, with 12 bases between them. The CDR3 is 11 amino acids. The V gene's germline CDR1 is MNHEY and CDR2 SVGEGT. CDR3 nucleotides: TGTGCCAGCGGCCTTCTTCGGGAGCAGTACTTC. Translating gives CASGLLREQYF.

CDR3 in amino acids: CASSTRRGGHDEQYF. CDR3 coding DNA: TGTGCCAGCAGTACTCGCAGAGGAGGGCACGACGAGCAGTACTTC. This chain links TRBV6-5 with TRBJ2-7; D is possibly TRBD2 (6 bases). The CDR3 has 15 residues. V was pared by 5 bases and J by 5 bases, with 19 bases between. From germline, CDR1 is MNHEY and CDR2 SVGAGI.

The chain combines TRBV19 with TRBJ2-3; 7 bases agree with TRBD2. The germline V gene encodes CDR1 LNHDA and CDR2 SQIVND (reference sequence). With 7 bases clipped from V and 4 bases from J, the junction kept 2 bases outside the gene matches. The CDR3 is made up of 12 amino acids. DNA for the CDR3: TGTGCCAGTAAGGGAGGGCCAGATACGCAGTATTTT. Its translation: CASKGGPDTQYF.

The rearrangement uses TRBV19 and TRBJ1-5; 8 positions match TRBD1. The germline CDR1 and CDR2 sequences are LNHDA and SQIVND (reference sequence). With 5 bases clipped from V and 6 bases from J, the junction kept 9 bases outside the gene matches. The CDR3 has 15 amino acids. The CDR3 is CASSYGQGRSQPQHF. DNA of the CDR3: TGTGCCAGTAGTTACGGACAGGGTAGGAGTCAGCCCCAGCATTTT.

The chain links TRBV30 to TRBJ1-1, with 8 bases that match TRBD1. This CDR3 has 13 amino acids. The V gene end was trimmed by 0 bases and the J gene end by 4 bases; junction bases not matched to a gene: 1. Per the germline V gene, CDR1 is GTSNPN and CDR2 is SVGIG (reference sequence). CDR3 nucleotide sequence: TGTGCCTGGAGTGTGACAGGGGCCACTGAAGCTTTCTTT. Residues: CAWSVTGATEAFF.

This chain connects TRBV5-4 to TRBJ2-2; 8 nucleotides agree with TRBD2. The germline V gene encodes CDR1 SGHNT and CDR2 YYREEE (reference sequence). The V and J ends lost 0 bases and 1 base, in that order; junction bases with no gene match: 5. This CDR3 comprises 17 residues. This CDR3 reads CASSLAGLAGNTGELFF. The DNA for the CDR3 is TGTGCCAGCAGCTTGGCAGGGCTAGCGGGGAACACCGGGGAGCTGTTTTTT.

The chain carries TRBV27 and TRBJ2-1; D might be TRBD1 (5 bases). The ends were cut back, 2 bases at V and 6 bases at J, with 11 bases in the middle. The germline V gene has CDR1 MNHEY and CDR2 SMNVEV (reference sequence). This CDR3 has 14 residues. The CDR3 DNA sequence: TGTGCCAGCAGTTTAGGGGCAGGAGTCAATGAGCAGTTCTTC. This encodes CASSLGAGVNEQFF.